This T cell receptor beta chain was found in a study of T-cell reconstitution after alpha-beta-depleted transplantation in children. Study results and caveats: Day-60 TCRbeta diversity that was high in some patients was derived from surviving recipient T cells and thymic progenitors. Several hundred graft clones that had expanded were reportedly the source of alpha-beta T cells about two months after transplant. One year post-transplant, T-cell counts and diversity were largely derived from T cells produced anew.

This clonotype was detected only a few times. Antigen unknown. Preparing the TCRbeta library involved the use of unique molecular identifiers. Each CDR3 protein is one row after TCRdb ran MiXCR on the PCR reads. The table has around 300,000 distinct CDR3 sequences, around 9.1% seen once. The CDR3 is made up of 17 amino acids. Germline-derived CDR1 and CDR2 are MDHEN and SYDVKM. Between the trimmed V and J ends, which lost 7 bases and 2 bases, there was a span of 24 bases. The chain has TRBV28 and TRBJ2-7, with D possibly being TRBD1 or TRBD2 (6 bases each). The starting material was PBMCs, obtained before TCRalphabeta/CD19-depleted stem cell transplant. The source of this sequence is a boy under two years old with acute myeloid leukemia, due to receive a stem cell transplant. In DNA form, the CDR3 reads TGTGCCAGCAAGAGAGGGGGGCGCCCCGGGGTCACCTACGAGCAGTACTTC. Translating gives CASKRGGRPGVTYEQYF.